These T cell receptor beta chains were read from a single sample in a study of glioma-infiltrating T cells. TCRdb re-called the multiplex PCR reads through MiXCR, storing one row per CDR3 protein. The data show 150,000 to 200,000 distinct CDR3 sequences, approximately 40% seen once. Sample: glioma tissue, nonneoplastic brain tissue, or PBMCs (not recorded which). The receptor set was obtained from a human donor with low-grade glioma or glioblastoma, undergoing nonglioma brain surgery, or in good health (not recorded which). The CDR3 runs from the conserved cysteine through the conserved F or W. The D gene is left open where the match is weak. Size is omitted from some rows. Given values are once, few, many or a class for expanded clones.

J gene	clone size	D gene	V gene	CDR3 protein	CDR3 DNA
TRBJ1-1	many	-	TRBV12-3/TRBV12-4	CASSPKAGTMNTEAFF	TGTGCCAGCAGCCCCAAGGCCGGTACTATGAACACTGAAGCTTTCTTT
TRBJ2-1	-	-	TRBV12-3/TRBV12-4	CASSPGARGTYNEQFF	TGTGCCAGCAGCCCAGGGGCCAGGGGAACTTATAATGAGCAGTTCTTC
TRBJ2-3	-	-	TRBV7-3	CASSHRSIARTDTQYF	TGTGCCAGCAGCCATCGGTCCATTGCGCGGACAGATACGCAGTATTTT
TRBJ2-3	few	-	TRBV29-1	CSVDHRGLNTDTQYF	TGCAGCGTTGATCACAGGGGACTGAACACAGATACGCAGTATTTT
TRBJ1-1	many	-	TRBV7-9	CASSRDQDTEAFF	TGTGCCAGCAGCCGGGATCAGGACACTGAAGCTTTCTTT
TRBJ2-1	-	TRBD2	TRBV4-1	CASSLRTSGSQENEQFF	TGCGCCAGCAGCCTTAGGACTAGCGGGAGCCAGGAAAATGAGCAGTTCTTC
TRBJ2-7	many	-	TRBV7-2	CASSLQMSYEQYF	TGTGCCAGCAGCTTGCAGATGTCCTACGAGCAGTACTTC
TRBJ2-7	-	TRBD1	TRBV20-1	CSADPGQGDEQYF	TGCAGTGCCGATCCGGGACAGGGGGACGAGCAGTACTTC
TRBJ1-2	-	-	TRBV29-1	CRVVNEISGYTF	TGCAGAGTGGTGAATGAAATAAGCGGCTACACCTTC
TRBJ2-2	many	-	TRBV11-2	CASSLVTFNTGELFF	TGTGCCAGCAGCTTAGTCACCTTCAACACCGGGGAGCTGTTTTTT
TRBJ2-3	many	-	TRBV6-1	CASSTRGGGDTQYF	TGTGCCAGCAGTACCCGGGGAGGGGGGGATACGCAGTATTTT
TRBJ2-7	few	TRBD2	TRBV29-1	CSVFLVVSGDYEQYF	TGCAGCGTTTTCCTTGTTGTTAGCGGGGACTACGAGCAGTACTTC
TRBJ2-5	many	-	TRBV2	CASSEFAGLETQYF	TGTGCCAGCAGTGAATTTGCGGGATTGGAGACCCAGTACTTC
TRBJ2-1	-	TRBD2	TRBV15	CATSAGDNEQFF	TGTGCCACCAGTGCGGGAGACAATGAGCAGTTCTTC
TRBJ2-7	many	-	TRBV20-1	CSAFDRTYEQYF	TGCAGTGCTTTCGACAGAACCTACGAGCAGTACTTC
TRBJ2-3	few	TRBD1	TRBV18	CASSPPGQENQDTQYF	TGTGCCAGCTCACCACCGGGACAGGAGAATCAAGATACGCAGTATTTT
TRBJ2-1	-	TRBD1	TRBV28	CASSLTGFSYNEQFF	TGTGCCAGCAGCCTGACAGGGTTTTCCTACAATGAGCAGTTCTTC
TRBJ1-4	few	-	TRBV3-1	CASSPDSLGLGGLFF	TGTGCCAGCAGCCCCGACAGCCTGGGTCTTGGAGGACTGTTTTTT
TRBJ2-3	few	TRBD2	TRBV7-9	CASSLDLSSTSGTDTQYF	TGTGCCAGCAGCTTAGATTTATCCTCGACTAGCGGAACAGATACGCAGTATTTT
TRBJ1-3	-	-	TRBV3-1	CASRINYTSYGNTIYF	TGTGCCAGCAGAATAAACTACACGAGCTATGGAAACACCATATATTTT
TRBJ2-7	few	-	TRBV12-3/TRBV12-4	CASSLKSTYEQYF	TGTGCCAGCAGTTTGAAGTCGACCTACGAGCAGTACTTC
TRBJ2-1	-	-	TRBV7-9	CASSLAGSFSDEQFF	TGTGCCAGCAGCTTGGCAGGATCATTTTCGGATGAGCAGTTCTTC
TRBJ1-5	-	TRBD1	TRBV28	CAGSLGTVRSNQPQHF	TGTGCCGGCAGCCTAGGGACAGTGCGAAGCAATCAGCCCCAGCATTTT
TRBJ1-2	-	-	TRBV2	CGRSEVGGAPGYGYTF	TGTGGCAGAAGTGAAGTCGGGGGAGCCCCTGGATATGGCTACACCTTC
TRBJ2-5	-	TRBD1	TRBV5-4	CASSHGTGQETQYF	TGTGCCAGCAGCCACGGGACAGGGCAAGAGACCCAGTACTTC
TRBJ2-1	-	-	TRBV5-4	CASNLPFDTLGNNEQFF	TGTGCCAGCAACTTGCCCTTTGACACCCTTGGAAACAATGAGCAGTTCTTC
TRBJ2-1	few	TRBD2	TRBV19	CASSISGRESEQFF	TGTGCCAGTAGTATCAGCGGGAGGGAATCTGAGCAGTTCTTC
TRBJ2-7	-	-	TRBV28	CGSSPNAGQRDF	TGTGGCAGCAGTCCAAACGCGGGACAGCGCGACTTC
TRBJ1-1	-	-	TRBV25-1	CASGWTAGTGAFF	TGTGCCAGCGGGTGGACGGCAGGAACTGGAGCTTTCTTT
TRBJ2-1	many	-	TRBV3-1	CASSQSRGNEQFF	TGTGCCAGCAGCCAATCTCGGGGGAATGAGCAGTTCTTC
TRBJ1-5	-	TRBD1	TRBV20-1	CSAGTRDRGSNQPQHF	TGCAGTGCTGGAACCCGGGACAGGGGAAGCAATCAGCCCCAGCATTTT
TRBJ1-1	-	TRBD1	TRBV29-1	CSVTKQGDTEAFF	TGCAGCGTTACCAAACAGGGGGACACTGAAGCTTTCTTT
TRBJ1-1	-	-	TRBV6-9	CASSYQVSTEAFF	TGTGCCAGCAGTTACCAGGTGAGCACTGAAGCTTTCTTT
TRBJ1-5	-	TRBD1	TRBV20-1	CSADTGDNQAQRF	TGCAGTGCTGACACAGGGGACAATCAGGCCCAGCGTTTT
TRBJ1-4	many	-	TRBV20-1	CSARDLGGDGEKLFF	TGCAGTGCTAGAGACCTAGGAGGGGACGGGGAAAAACTGTTTTTT
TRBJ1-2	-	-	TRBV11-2	CASSPLRERSYTF	TGTGCCAGCAGCCCTTTACGAGAACGTAGCTACACCTTC
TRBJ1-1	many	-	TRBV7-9	CASSPTPMWKAFF	TGTGCCAGCAGCCCTACGCCTATGTGGAAAGCTTTCTTT
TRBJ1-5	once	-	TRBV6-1	CASSPQGSNQTQNF	TGTGCCAGCAGCCCTCAGGGAAGCAATCAGACCCAGAATTTT
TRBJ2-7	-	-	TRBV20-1	CSAQGDSYGQYF	TGCAGTGCCCAGGGTGACTCCTATGGGCAGTACTTC
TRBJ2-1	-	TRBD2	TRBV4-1	CASSQDPGTSGTGGNEQFF	TGCGCCAGCAGCCAAGATCCGGGGACTAGCGGGACCGGGGGTAATGAGCAGTTCTTC
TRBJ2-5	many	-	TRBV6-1	CASSTSTSSSETQYF	TGTGCCAGCAGTACATCGACTAGTAGTTCGGAGACCCAGTACTTC
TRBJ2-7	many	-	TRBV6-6	CASSYPGGQTYEQYF	TGTGCCAGCAGTTACCCGGGGGGACAGACCTACGAGCAGTACTTC
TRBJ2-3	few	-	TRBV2	CASRSGGIITDTQYF	TGTGCCAGCAGGTCCGGCGGGATTATCACAGATACGCAGTATTTT
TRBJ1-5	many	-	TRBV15	CATSLGGHSNQPQHF	TGTGCCACCAGCCTGGGCGGCCATAGCAATCAGCCCCAGCATTTT
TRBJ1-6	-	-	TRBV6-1	CASRAIPMVFPPLHF	TGTGCCAGCAGAGCAATTCCGATGGTATTCCCACCCCTCCACTTT
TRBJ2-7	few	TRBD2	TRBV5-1	CASSSTSGKGIEQYF	TGCGCCAGCAGCAGTACTAGCGGAAAAGGTATCGAGCAGTACTTC
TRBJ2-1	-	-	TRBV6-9	CDSSFFVEDSSYNEQFF	TGTGACAGCAGTTTTTTCGTAGAGGATAGCTCCTACAATGAGCAGTTCTTC
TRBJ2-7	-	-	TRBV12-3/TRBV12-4	CASSNLLSSEQYF	TGTGCCAGCAGTAACCTACTATCCAGCGAGCAGTACTTC
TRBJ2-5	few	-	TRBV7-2	CASSNGRGQETQYF	TGTGCCAGCAGCAACGGCCGGGGGCAAGAGACCCAGTACTTC
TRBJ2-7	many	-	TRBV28	CASRDRALRYTNYEQYF	TGTGCCAGCAGAGACAGAGCCCTGAGGTATACAAACTACGAGCAGTACTTC
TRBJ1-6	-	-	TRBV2	CARRGNGGFLQSSYNSPLHF	TGTGCCAGGAGGGGGAATGGGGGTTTTCTTCAGAGCTCCTATAATTCACCCCTCCACTTT
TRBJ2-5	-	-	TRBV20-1	CSAYKGQETQYF	TGCAGTGCGTACAAAGGGCAAGAGACACAGTACTTC